This TCR beta chain was sequenced for a study of shared clonotypes between healthy human individuals. With V trimmed by 4 bases and J by 6 bases, 12 bases remained unmatched. Germline V gives CDR1 MDHEN, CDR2 SYDVKM. The CDR3 is 18 amino acids. Libraries were prepared by immunoSEQ multiplex PCR; TCRdb keeps only in-frame clonotypes and omits some of them. The data contain some 2,000,000 clones, 95% of them seen just once; the ten biggest clones take up 0.1% to 0.15%. This TCR was sampled from a man younger than 35 in good health. The chain links TRBV28 to TRBJ2-3; the match to TRBD2 covers 14 bases. Material for sequencing was naive CD4+ T cells sorted from blood. Described subset: CD45RA+ positively selected. The CDR3 loop reads CASSSTERLAGGHDTQYF. CDR3 nucleotides: TGTGCCAGCAGTTCCACGGAGAGACTAGCGGGGGGGCATGATACGCAGTATTTT.